These 13 T cell receptor beta chains originate from one sample sequenced in a study of shared clonotypes between healthy human individuals. Method: immunoSEQ multiplex PCR; TCRdb's copy keeps in-frame clones and lacks some. This sample carries some 650,000 clones, 97% of them seen once, and the ten largest clones take 0.057%. Source material: naive CD4+ T cells sorted from blood. As for subset: CD45RA+ positively selected. The receptor source for this set is a woman aged 25 to 39 in good health.

The chain recombines TRBV6-5 with TRBJ2-7; TRBD1 agrees at 11 bases. This CDR3 has 15 residues. The trim removed 5 bases at V and 4 bases at J, leaving 7 bases unmatched. CDR1 is MNHEY and CDR2 is SVGAGI in the germline V gene. In DNA form, the CDR3 reads TGTGCCAGCAGTAACCGGGGACAGGGGGGGTACGAGCAGTACTTC. Its protein product is CASSNRGQGGYEQYF.

The J gene is TRBJ2-7, the V gene TRBV7-6; 10 bases line up with TRBD1. Germline V gives CDR1 SGHVS, CDR2 FNYEAQ. J was trimmed by 0 bases and V by 5 bases; bases with no gene match: 7. This CDR3 region has 16 residues. CDR3 DNA sequence: TGTGCCAGCAGCGTACTGGGACAGGGGAGCTCCTACGAGCAGTACTTC. Translating it yields CASSVLGQGSSYEQYF.

The V and J genes are TRBV30 and TRBJ2-3; TRBD1 matches at 10 bases. V was pared by 4 bases and J by 3 bases, with 1 base of the junction left unmatched. The CDR3 totals 13 residues. The germline CDR1 and CDR2 sequences are GTSNPN and SVGIG (reference sequence). The CDR3 loop reads CAWTGQGTDTQYF. In DNA form, the CDR3 reads TGTGCCTGGACGGGACAGGGGACAGATACGCAGTATTTT.

This clone was counted once. Additional DNA sequences in this sample encode the identical CDR3. The rearrangement links TRBV5-1 to TRBJ2-3, with TRBD2 identical over 11 bases. Germline CDR1 and CDR2: SGHRS and YFSETQ. The junction had 0 bases not matched to a gene; V was cut back by 0 bases and J by 0 bases. This CDR3 spans 16 amino acids. The CDR3 sequence: CASSLGLAGSTDTQYF. The CDR3 bases are TGCGCCAGCAGCTTGGGACTAGCGGGAAGCACAGATACGCAGTATTTT. The entire variable domain, with the rest obtained from reference TRBV5-1 and TRBJ2-3, is as follows: KAGVTQTPRYLIKTRGQQVTLSCSPISGHRSVSWYQQTPGQGLQFLFEYFSETQRNKGNFPGRFSGRQFSNSRSEMNVSTLELGDSALYLCASSLGLAGSTDTQYFGPGTRLTVL.

This clone has just one count. CDR3 loop: CASSADGFIANTGELFF. The DNA for the CDR3 is TGCGCCAGCAGCGCGGACGGTTTCATAGCGAACACCGGGGAGCTGTTTTTT. The chain combines TRBV5-1 with TRBJ2-2; no clear D. Trimming removed 4 bases from V and 0 bases from J, with 16 bases in between. The CDR3 covers 17 residues. CDR1 and CDR2 from the germline V gene are SGHRS and YFSETQ.

In this sample, this clone turned up once. The J gene is TRBJ1-1, the V gene TRBV28; D call uncertain. The CDR3 length is 13 residues. The germline gives CDR1 MDHEN, CDR2 SYDVKM. V lost 8 bases and J 6 bases, leaving 16 bases between the germline ends. CDR3 residues: CASGVTGLAEAFF. DNA for the CDR3: TGTGCCAGCGGGGTGACGGGTCTAGCTGAAGCTTTCTTT.

The V and J genes are TRBV7-2 and TRBJ1-3, with D unresolved. With 2 bases removed from V and 0 bases from J, the gap between germline ends came to 11 bases. The CDR3 consists of 16 residues. Germline lookup yields CDR1 SGHTA and CDR2 FQGNSA. The CDR3 nucleotides read TGTGCCAGCAGCTTATACCCCCCCAGCTCTGGAAACACCATATATTTT. Its protein product is CASSLYPPSSGNTIYF. Variable domain in full (rest from reference TRBV7-2 and TRBJ1-3): GAGVSQSPSNKVTEKGKDVELRCDPISGHTALYWYRQSLGQGLEFLIYFQGNSAPDKSGLPSDRFSAERTGGSVSTLTIQRTQQEDSAVYLCASSLYPPSSGNTIYFGEGSWLTVV.

The chain recombines TRBV19 with TRBJ2-3; D is tentatively TRBD1 or TRBD2 (5 bases each). Germline CDR1 is LNHDA and CDR2 is SQIVND (reference sequence). The length of the CDR3 is 14 residues. V lost 3 bases to trimming and J lost 6 bases, with 13 bases between them. Here the CDR3 reads CASSISTGLDTQYF. DNA for the CDR3: TGTGCCAGTAGTATTTCTACGGGGCTGGATACGCAGTATTTT.

This sequence joins TRBV10-1 and TRBJ1-3, with no clear D. Trimming removed 0 bases at V and 5 bases at J, with 8 bases between. Germline CDR1 WNHNN, CDR2 SYGVQD (reference sequence). The CDR3 spans 14 residues. The CDR3 bases are TGCGCCAGCAGTGAGTCGGCAGCAAGAAACACCATATATTTT. Protein product: CASSESAARNTIYF.

The sample holds one count of this clone. J is TRBJ2-1 and V is TRBV9; 7 bases map to TRBD2. The V and J ends lost 1 base and 3 bases, in that order; junction bases with no gene match: 4. CDR1 is SGDLS and CDR2 is YYNGEE in the germline V gene. The CDR3 has 15 amino acids. The CDR3, as DNA: TGTGCCAGCAGCGTAAATCTAGCGGACTACAATGAGCAGTTCTTC. Amino acid sequence: CASSVNLADYNEQFF. Drawing the rest from reference TRBV9 and TRBJ2-1, the complete variable domain is DSGVTQTPKHLITATGQRVTLRCSPRSGDLSVYWYQQSLDQGLQFLIQYYNGEERAKGNILERFSAQQFPDLHSELNLSSLELGDSALYFCASSVNLADYNEQFFGPGTRLTVL.

The chain has TRBV6-5 and TRBJ2-7; D possibly uses TRBD1 or TRBD2 (6 bases each). This CDR3 is 15 amino acids long. Looked up from germline, CDR1 is MNHEY and CDR2 is SVGAGI. V was pared by 2 bases and J by 3 bases, with 14 bases between. The CDR3 loop is CASSYIGGPYYEQYF. CDR3 bases: TGTGCCAGCAGTTACATCGGGGGCCCGTACTACGAGCAGTACTTC.

This clone was counted a single time. The chain employs TRBV7-9 and TRBJ2-1; possibly TRBD2 for D (6 bases). The CDR3 has 13 amino acids. Germline V lookup: CDR1 SEHNR, CDR2 FQNEAQ (reference sequence). The germline V and J ends were trimmed by 10 bases and 5 bases, with 15 bases remaining between them. Here the CDR3 reads CAIVSGGNNEQFF. CDR3 in DNA: TGTGCCATAGTGAGCGGAGGGAACAATGAGCAGTTCTTC.

The chain links TRBV4-1 to TRBJ2-7; D is possibly TRBD1 (6 bases). V was trimmed by 1 base and J by 4 bases, leaving 14 bases between them. The CDR3 spans 15 residues. Germline CDR1 reads MGHRA; CDR2 reads YSYEKL. The CDR3 spells CASSQGSGAGYEQYF. The CDR3 DNA is TGCGCCAGCAGCCAAGGGTCAGGGGCAGGTTACGAGCAGTACTTC.